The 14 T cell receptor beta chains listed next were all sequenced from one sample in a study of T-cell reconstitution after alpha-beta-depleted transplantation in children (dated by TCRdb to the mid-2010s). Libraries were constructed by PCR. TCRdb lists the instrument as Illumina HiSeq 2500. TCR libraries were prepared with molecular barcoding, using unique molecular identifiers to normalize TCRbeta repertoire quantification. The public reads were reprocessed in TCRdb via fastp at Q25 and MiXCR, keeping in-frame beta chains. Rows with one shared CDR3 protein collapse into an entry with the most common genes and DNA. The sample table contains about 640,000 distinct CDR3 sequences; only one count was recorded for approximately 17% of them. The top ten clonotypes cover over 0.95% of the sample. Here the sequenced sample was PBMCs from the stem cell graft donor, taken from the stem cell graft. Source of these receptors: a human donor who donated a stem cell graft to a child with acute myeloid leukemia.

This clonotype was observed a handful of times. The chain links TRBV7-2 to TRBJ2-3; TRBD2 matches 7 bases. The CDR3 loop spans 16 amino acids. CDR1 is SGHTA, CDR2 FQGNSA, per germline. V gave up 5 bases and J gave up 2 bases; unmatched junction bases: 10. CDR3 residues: CASSPYGLADTDTQYF. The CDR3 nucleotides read TGTGCCAGCAGCCCATACGGGCTAGCGGACACAGATACGCAGTATTTT.

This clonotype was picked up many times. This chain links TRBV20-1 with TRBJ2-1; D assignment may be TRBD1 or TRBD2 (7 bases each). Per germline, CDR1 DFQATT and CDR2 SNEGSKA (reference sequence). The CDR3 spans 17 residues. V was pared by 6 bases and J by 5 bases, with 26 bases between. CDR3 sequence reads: CSARGEFGGQGNNEQFF. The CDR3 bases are TGCAGTGCCAGGGGGGAGTTCGGGGGGCAGGGCAACAATGAGCAGTTCTTC.

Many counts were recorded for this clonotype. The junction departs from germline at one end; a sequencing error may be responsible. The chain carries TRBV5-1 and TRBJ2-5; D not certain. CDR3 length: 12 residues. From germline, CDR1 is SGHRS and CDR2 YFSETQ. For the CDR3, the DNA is TGTGCCAGCAGCCCGGGTGGAGAGACCCAGTACTTC. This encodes CASSPGGETQYF. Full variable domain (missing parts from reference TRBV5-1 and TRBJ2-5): KAGVTQTPRYLIKTRGQQVTLSCSPISGHRSVSWYQQTPGQGLQFLFEYFSETQRNKGNFPGRFSGRQFSNSRSEMNVSTLELGDSALYLCASSPGGETQYFGPGTRLLVL.

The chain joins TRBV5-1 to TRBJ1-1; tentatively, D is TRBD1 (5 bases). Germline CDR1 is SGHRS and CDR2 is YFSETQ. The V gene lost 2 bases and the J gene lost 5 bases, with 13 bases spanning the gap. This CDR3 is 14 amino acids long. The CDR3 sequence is CASSFGAGTTEAFF. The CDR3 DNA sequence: TGCGCCAGCAGCTTCGGGGCAGGGACGACTGAAGCTTTCTTT. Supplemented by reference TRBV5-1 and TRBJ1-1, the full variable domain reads KAGVTQTPRYLIKTRGQQVTLSCSPISGHRSVSWYQQTPGQGLQFLFEYFSETQRNKGNFPGRFSGRQFSNSRSEMNVSTLELGDSALYLCASSFGAGTTEAFFGQGTRLTVV.

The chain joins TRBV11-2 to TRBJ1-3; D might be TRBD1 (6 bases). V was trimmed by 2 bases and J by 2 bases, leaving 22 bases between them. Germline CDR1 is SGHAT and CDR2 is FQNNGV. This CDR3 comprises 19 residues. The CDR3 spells CASSLISVQGISAGNTIYF. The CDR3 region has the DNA TGTGCCAGCAGCTTAATATCGGTGCAGGGGATCTCCGCTGGAAACACCATATATTTT. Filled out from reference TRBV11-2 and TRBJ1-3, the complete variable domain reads EAGVAQSPRYKIIEKRQSVAFWCNPISGHATLYWYQQILGQGPKLLIQFQNNGVVDDSQLPKDRFSAERLKGVDSTLKIQPAKLEDSAVYLCASSLISVQGISAGNTIYFGEGSWLTVV.

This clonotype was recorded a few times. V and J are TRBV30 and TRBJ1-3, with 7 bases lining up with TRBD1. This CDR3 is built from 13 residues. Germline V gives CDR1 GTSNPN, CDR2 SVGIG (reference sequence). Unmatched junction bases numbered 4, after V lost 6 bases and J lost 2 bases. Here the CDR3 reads CACGQDPGNTIYF. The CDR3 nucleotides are TGTGCCTGCGGACAGGACCCTGGAAACACCATATATTTT.

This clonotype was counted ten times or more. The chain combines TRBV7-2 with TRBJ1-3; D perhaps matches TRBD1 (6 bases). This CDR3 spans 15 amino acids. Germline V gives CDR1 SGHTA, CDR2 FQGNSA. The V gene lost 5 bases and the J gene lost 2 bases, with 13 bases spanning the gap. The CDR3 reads CASSIQGGTGNTIYF. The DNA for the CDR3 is TGTGCCAGCAGCATACAGGGAGGCACTGGAAACACCATATATTTT.

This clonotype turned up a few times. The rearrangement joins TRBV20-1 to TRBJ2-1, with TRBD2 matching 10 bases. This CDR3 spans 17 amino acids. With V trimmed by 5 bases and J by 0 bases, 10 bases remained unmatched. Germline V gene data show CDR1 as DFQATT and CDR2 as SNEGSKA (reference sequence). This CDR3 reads CSAGPSGGPSSYNEQFF. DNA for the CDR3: TGCAGTGCTGGACCTAGCGGGGGTCCCAGCTCCTACAATGAGCAGTTCTTC.

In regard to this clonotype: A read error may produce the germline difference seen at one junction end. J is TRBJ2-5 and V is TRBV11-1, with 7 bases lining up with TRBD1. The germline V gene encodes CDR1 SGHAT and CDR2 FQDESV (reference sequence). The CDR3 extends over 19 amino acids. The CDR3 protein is CASSLAVRQGSSIQETQYF. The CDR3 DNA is TGTGCCAGCAGCCTAGCAGTGAGACAGGGCTCGAGCATCCAAGAGACCCAGTACTTC.

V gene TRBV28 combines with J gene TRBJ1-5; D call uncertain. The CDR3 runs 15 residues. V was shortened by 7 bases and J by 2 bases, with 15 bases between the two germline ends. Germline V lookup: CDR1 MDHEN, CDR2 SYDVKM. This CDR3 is CASNRAGDGNQPQHF. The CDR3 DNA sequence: TGTGCCAGCAACCGGGCTGGAGATGGCAATCAGCCCCAGCATTTT. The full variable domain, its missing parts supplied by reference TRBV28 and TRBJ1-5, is DVKVTQSSRYLVKRTGEKVFLECVQDMDHENMFWYRQDPGLGLRLIYFSYDVKMKEKGDIPEGYSVSREKKERFSLILESASTNQTSMYLCASNRAGDGNQPQHFGDGTRLSIL.

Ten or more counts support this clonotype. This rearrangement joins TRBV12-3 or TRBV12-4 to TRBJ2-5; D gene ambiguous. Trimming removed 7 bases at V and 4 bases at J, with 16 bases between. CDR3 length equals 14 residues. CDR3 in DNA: TGTGCCAGCACCCAGGTCGGGCCAGGAGAGACCCAGTACTTC. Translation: CASTQVGPGETQYF.

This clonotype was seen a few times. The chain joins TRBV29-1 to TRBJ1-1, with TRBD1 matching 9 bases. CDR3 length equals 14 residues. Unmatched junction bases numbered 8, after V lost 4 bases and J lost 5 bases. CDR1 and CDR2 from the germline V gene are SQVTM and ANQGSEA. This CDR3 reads CSVVLTGGGTEAFF. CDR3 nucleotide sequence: TGCAGCGTTGTCCTCACAGGGGGCGGTACTGAAGCTTTCTTT.

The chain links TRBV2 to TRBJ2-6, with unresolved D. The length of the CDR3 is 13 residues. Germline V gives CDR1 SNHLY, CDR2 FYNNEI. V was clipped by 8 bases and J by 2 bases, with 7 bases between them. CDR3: CASVPPGANVLTF. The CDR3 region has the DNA TGTGCCAGCGTCCCGCCTGGGGCCAACGTCCTGACTTTC.

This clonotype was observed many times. The CDR3 sequence: CASSQDPGTYEKLFF. CDR3 coding DNA: TGTGCCAGCAGCCAAGATCCCGGGACCTATGAAAAACTGTTTTTT. The chain has TRBV4-2 and TRBJ1-4, with a possible D match to TRBD1 (5 bases). Deletions cut 0 bases from V and 6 bases from J, with 11 bases between. This CDR3 is 15 amino acids long. CDR1 and CDR2 from the germline V gene are LGHNA and YNFKEQ.